In this sample, the clone carrying this TCR beta chain turned up once. Its matching antigen is unknown. Repertoires were generated with immunoSEQ multiplex PCR, while TCRdb's copy carries only in-frame clones and drops some. Here the sample spans roughly 86,000 clones, over 75% being singletons. Germline V lookup: CDR1 WSHSY, CDR2 SAAADI. V was pared by 3 bases and J by 5 bases, with 3 bases of the junction left unmatched. The CDR3 is made up of 15 amino acids. This entry is derived from a study of a mutant IDH1 vaccine in newly diagnosed glioma. Study results and limitations: Pseudoprogression apparently tracked independently of changes in top peripheral T cell clonotypes. A vaccine-induced immune response developed in roughly 93% of the patients.

The time point is: baseline, week 1 (first vaccination visit). Treatment noted: pre-vaccination baseline after standard-of-care therapy. V usage is TRBV10-2 and J usage is TRBJ2-5; 13 bases fit TRBD2. Sequencing was performed on PBMCs, taken from a glioma patient treated with radiotherapy, temozolomide or both. The clonotype comes from a man aged 40-55 years with glioma. The CDR3 DNA is TGCGCCAGCAGTGAACTGGGACTAGCGGGGGAGACCCAGTACTTC. Translating gives CASSELGLAGETQYF.